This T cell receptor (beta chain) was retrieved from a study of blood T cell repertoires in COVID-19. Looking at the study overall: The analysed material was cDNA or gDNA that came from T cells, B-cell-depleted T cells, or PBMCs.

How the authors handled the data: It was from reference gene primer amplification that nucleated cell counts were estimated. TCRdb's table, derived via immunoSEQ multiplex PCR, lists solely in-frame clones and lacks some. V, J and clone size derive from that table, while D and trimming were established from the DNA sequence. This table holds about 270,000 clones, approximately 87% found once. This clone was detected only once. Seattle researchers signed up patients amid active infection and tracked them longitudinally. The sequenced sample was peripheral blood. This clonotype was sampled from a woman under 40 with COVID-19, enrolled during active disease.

This CDR3 is CASSPRGQGGGSYEQYF. The CDR3 nucleotides are TGTGCCAGCTCACCACGGGGACAGGGAGGAGGCAGCTACGAGCAGTACTTC. This chain joins TRBV18 and TRBJ2-7; 9 nucleotides align to TRBD1. The germline V gene encodes CDR1 KGHSH and CDR2 LQKENI. J was trimmed by 3 bases and V by 1 base; bases with no gene match: 10. There are 17 residues in the CDR3.